Shown below are 25 T cell receptor beta chains from a single sample sequenced in a study of shared clonotypes between healthy human individuals. The method was immunoSEQ multiplex PCR; TCRdb's version includes in-frame clones alone and lacks a portion of them. The top ten hold 10% to 15% of the sample, which has fewer than 650,000 clones, 60% to 85% seen once. Sequenced material: PBMCs. These receptors originate from a woman aged 40 to 50 in good health. Some clones in this sample may be carry-over from other donors' samples.

With respect to this clone: The sample contains more than one DNA sequence encoding this CDR3. The CDR3 nucleotides read TGTGCCAGCAGCGTAGGAGAGAATCAGCCCCAGCATTTT. This codes for CASSVGENQPQHF. The chain recombines TRBV9 with TRBJ1-5; the D is unclear. CDR1 is SGDLS, CDR2 YYNGEE, per germline. The CDR3 extends over 13 amino acids. Trimming cost V 0 bases and J 4 bases, with 5 bases left between them. Full variable domain (missing parts from reference TRBV9 and TRBJ1-5): DSGVTQTPKHLITATGQRVTLRCSPRSGDLSVYWYQQSLDQGLQFLIQYYNGEERAKGNILERFSAQQFPDLHSELNLSSLELGDSALYFCASSVGENQPQHFGDGTRLSIL.

There are a few counts of this clone. The V and J genes are TRBV9 and TRBJ2-1; D remains ambiguous. This CDR3 contains 14 residues. Deletions cut 6 bases from V and 5 bases from J, with 15 bases between. CDR1 and CDR2 from the germline V gene are SGDLS and YYNGEE. CDR3 nucleotide sequence: TGTGCCAGCACCACAACCAGTGGGGACAATGAGCAGTTCTTC. It codes for CASTTTSGDNEQFF.

The rearrangement joins TRBV9 to TRBJ2-7; D unclear. Germline lookup yields CDR1 SGDLS and CDR2 YYNGEE. CDR3 length: 15 residues. The V and J ends lost 3 bases and 2 bases respectively, with 15 bases between them. The CDR3 protein is CASSASPGPTYEQYF. The CDR3 DNA follows: TGTGCCAGCAGCGCCTCCCCCGGGCCCACCTACGAGCAGTACTTC.

The sample holds one count of this clone. The rearrangement uses TRBV4-3 and TRBJ2-6; D uncertain. The germline V and J ends were trimmed by 1 base and 2 bases, with 0 bases remaining between them. The germline V gene has CDR1 LGHNA and CDR2 YSLEER. The CDR3 is 13 residues long. CDR3 sequence reads: CASSQAGANVLTF. CDR3 nucleotide sequence: TGCGCCAGCAGCCAAGCTGGGGCCAACGTCCTGACTTTC.

This chain links TRBV6-1 with TRBJ2-5; 7 bases are shared with TRBD1. Per the germline V gene, CDR1 is MNHNS and CDR2 is SASEGT. V shed 6 bases, J shed 5 bases, and the junction held 6 bases outside the gene matches. This CDR3 is built from 13 residues. The DNA of the CDR3 is TGTGCCAGCAGGACAGGGCCCCGGGAGACCCAGTACTTC. It codes for CASRTGPRETQYF.

With respect to this clone: A junction boundary mismatches the germline segment, possibly from a read error. The rearrangement uses TRBV7-7 and TRBJ2-7; D is possibly TRBD2 (6 bases). The germline CDR1 and CDR2 sequences are SSHAT and FNYEAQ (reference sequence). The CDR3 is made up of 14 amino acids. This chain's CDR3 is CASSPDNSGYEQYF. For the CDR3, the DNA is TGTGCTAGCAGCCCTGACAATAGCGGCTACGAGCAGTACTTC.

This chain uses TRBV19 with TRBJ1-4; 7 positions match TRBD1. Losses at the gene ends were 6 bases for V and 5 bases for J; bases not matched to a gene: 3. Looked up from germline, CDR1 is LNHDA and CDR2 is SQIVND (reference sequence). CDR3 length: 13 residues. The CDR3 coding sequence is TGTGCCAGTAGGGGACAGTCGAATGAAAAACTGTTTTTT. Protein sequence: CASRGQSNEKLFF.

Of note for this clone: The likely explanation is a read error, given a far larger clone one base away. J is TRBJ1-2 and V is TRBV30; D call uncertain. This CDR3 comprises 12 residues. CDR1 GTSNPN and CDR2 SVGIG come from the germline V gene (reference sequence). CDR3: CVWTMDGGGYTF. The CDR3 bases are TGTGTCTGGACCATGGACGGCGGAGGCTACACCTTC.

Comments on this clone: Other nucleotide sequences from this sample produce the same CDR3. The chain combines TRBV19 with TRBJ1-1; D remains ambiguous. The germline V and J ends were trimmed by 3 bases and 8 bases, with 7 bases remaining between them. This CDR3 is built from 11 residues. CDR1 and CDR2 (germline): LNHDA, SQIVND (reference sequence). The CDR3: CASSIRGEAFF. CDR3 DNA: TGTGCCAGTAGTATCCGCGGGGAAGCTTTCTTT.

In regard to this clone: Sequence at one end of the junction differs from germline and may be a read error. V usage is TRBV2 and J usage is TRBJ1-1, with 9 bases matching TRBD1. There are 15 residues in the CDR3. Germline CDR1 SNHLY, CDR2 FYNNEI. CDR3: CASSYLTGGNAEAFF. In DNA form, the CDR3 reads TGTGCCAGCAGTTACTTGACAGGGGGGAACGCTGAAGCTTTCTTT.

The chain is built from TRBV7-2 and TRBJ2-5; D is uncertain. V was pared by 1 base and J by 9 bases, with 21 bases between. Germline loops: CDR1 SGHTA, CDR2 FQGNSA. The CDR3 extends over 16 amino acids. DNA for the CDR3: TGTGCCAGCAGCTTAGAGTCCGGTCGACCGCTCCCGGCCCAGTACTTC. It yields the protein CASSLESGRPLPAQYF. The full variable domain, in which reference TRBV7-2 and TRBJ2-5 provide the parts outside the CDR3, is GAGVSQSPSNKVTEKGKDVELRCDPISGHTALYWYRQSLGQGLEFLIYFQGNSAPDKSGLPSDRFSAERTGGSVSTLTIQRTQQEDSAVYLCASSLESGRPLPAQYFGPGTRLLVL.

This clone was found many times. The same CDR3 is also encoded by other DNA sequences in this sample. The V gene is TRBV29-1, the J gene TRBJ1-1; D is undetermined. The ends were cut back, 6 bases at V and 0 bases at J, with 11 bases in the middle. Germline loops: CDR1 SQVTM, CDR2 ANQGSEA. CDR3 length: 13 residues. This chain's CDR3 is CSVSGNMNTEAFF. The CDR3, as DNA: TGCAGCGTCTCGGGGAACATGAACACTGAAGCTTTCTTT. The entire variable domain, with the rest obtained from reference TRBV29-1 and TRBJ1-1, is as follows: SAVISQKPSRDICQRGTSLTIQCQVDSQVTMMFWYRQQPGQSLTLIATANQGSEATYESGFVIDKFPISRPNLTFSTLTVSNMSPEDSSIYLCSVSGNMNTEAFFGQGTRLTVV.

This clone has ten or more counts. The genes are TRBV5-8 and TRBJ2-1; 9 nucleotides line up with TRBD1. The germline V gene encodes CDR1 SGHTS and CDR2 YDEGEE. The CDR3 spans 16 residues. V was clipped by 2 bases and J by 8 bases; unmatched bases: 11. In nucleotides, the CDR3 is TGTGCCAGCAGCTTTTATGGGGGACAGGGAGGCTATGAGCAGTTCTTC. Translating gives CASSFYGGQGGYEQFF. Based on the CDR3 plus reference TRBV5-8 and TRBJ2-1, the full variable domain is EAGVTQSPTHLIKTRGQQATLRCSPISGHTSVYWYQQALGLGLQFLLWYDEGEERNRGNFPPRFSGRQFPNYSSELNVNALELEDSALYLCASSFYGGQGGYEQFFGPGTRLTVL.

This clone came up a few times. The chain employs TRBV7-2 and TRBJ2-1; TRBD1 agrees at 10 bases. The CDR3 covers 14 residues. With V trimmed by 3 bases and J by 9 bases, 5 bases remained unmatched. Germline V gene data show CDR1 as SGHTA and CDR2 as FQGNSA. CDR3 amino acids: CASSFDRGRVEQFF. CDR3 sequence (DNA): TGTGCCAGCAGCTTTGACAGGGGGCGGGTTGAGCAGTTCTTC.

The CDR3 loop is CASSVEGTDLYEQYF. In DNA, the CDR3 is TGTGCCAGCAGCGTAGAGGGGACAGATTTATACGAGCAGTACTTC. The V gene is TRBV9, the J gene TRBJ2-7, with 7 bases identical to TRBD1. The ends lost 0 bases at V and 4 bases at J; junction bases unmatched: 7. The CDR3 length is 15 residues. Germline CDR1 reads SGDLS; CDR2 reads YYNGEE.

This clone was seen a few times. The genes are TRBV18 and TRBJ2-7, with 8 bases lining up with TRBD1. CDR1 KGHSH and CDR2 LQKENI come from the germline V gene. CDR3 size: 14 residues. Losses at the gene ends were 2 bases for V and 5 bases for J; bases not matched to a gene: 5. The CDR3 DNA sequence: TGTGCCAGCTCACCAGCGACAGGGGTCCACGAGCAGTACTTC. Translation gives CASSPATGVHEQYF.

The rearrangement joins TRBV4-2 to TRBJ2-2, with 8 bases that match TRBD2. Germline V gene sequence: CDR1 LGHNA, CDR2 YNFKEQ. The length of the CDR3 is 16 residues. V lost 5 bases, J lost 5 bases, and 10 bases stayed unmatched. The CDR3 spells CASSLYGRAYTGELFF. In nucleotides, the CDR3 is TGTGCCAGCAGCTTGTACGGGAGGGCCTATACCGGGGAGCTGTTTTTT.

On this clone itself: Mismatch with germline at one junction end may stem from a read error. The chain combines TRBV2 with TRBJ2-7; D is unclear. The CDR3 totals 11 residues. Germline CDR1 is SNHLY and CDR2 is FYNNEI. The CDR3 bases are TGTGCCAGCAGTGAGGGCCCGATGTGGGACTTC. This translates into CASSEGPMWDF.

CDR3 coding DNA: TGCGCCAGCAGCCGGGAGGCGGGAGGTGATACCGGGGAGCTGTTTTTT. Translation gives CASSREAGGDTGELFF. The rearrangement links TRBV4-3 to TRBJ2-2, with TRBD2 matching 8 bases. V was clipped by 4 bases and J by 5 bases; unmatched bases: 9. Germline V gives CDR1 LGHNA, CDR2 YSLEER. The CDR3 has 16 residues.

This clone appeared a few times. V is TRBV7-2 and J is TRBJ1-2, with D hard to call. With 4 bases removed from V and 8 bases from J, the gap between germline ends came to 11 bases. The CDR3 spans 12 residues. CDR1 is SGHTA and CDR2 is FQGNSA in the germline V gene. The CDR3 nucleotides read TGTGCCAGCAGCTCTGGGCGCAGGGGCTACACCTTC. Protein product: CASSSGRRGYTF.

V and J are TRBV18 and TRBJ2-7; TRBD1 aligns across 9 bases. J lost 5 bases, V lost 1 base, and 15 bases had no gene match. CDR3 length: 18 amino acids. CDR1 and CDR2 (germline): KGHSH, LQKENI. CDR3 in amino acids: CASSPRHPGQGLYNEQYF. CDR3 sequence (DNA): TGTGCCAGCTCACCACGGCATCCGGGACAGGGACTCTATAACGAGCAGTACTTC.

V is TRBV11-2 and J is TRBJ2-7; 12 nucleotides agree with TRBD2. Germline CDR1 and CDR2: SGHAT and FQNNGV. This CDR3 spans 16 amino acids. V lost 1 base, J lost 2 bases, and 3 bases stayed unmatched. The CDR3 reads CASSLALAGGTYEQYF. In DNA, the CDR3 is TGTGCCAGCAGCTTAGCACTAGCGGGAGGCACCTACGAGCAGTACTTC.

The rearrangement uses TRBV4-1 and TRBJ2-7, with D possibly being TRBD1 (6 bases). With 4 bases removed from V and 0 bases from J, the gap between germline ends came to 16 bases. Germline V gives CDR1 MGHRA, CDR2 YSYEKL. The CDR3 runs to 16 residues. The CDR3: CASSRGTSGSSYEQYF. The CDR3 DNA reads TGCGCCAGCAGCCGGGGGACAAGCGGTAGCTCCTACGAGCAGTACTTC.

This chain joins TRBV10-3 and TRBJ2-2, with 8 positions matching TRBD2. The trim removed 11 bases at V and 4 bases at J, leaving 6 bases unmatched. Germline lookup yields CDR1 ENHRY and CDR2 SYGVKD. The CDR3 consists of 13 residues. Written as DNA, the CDR3 is TGTGCCTTAAGCGGGAGTTCCACCGGGGAGCTGTTTTTT. It yields the protein CALSGSSTGELFF.

V usage is TRBV4-1 and J usage is TRBJ2-1; 9 bases agree with TRBD2. There are 15 residues in the CDR3. Germline CDR1 MGHRA, CDR2 YSYEKL. Trimming at V came to 6 bases and at J to 3 bases, leaving 6 bases not matched to a gene. CDR3 bases: TGCGCCAGCAGTTTTAGCGGGAGTCACTACAATGAGCAGTTCTTC. It encodes CASSFSGSHYNEQFF.